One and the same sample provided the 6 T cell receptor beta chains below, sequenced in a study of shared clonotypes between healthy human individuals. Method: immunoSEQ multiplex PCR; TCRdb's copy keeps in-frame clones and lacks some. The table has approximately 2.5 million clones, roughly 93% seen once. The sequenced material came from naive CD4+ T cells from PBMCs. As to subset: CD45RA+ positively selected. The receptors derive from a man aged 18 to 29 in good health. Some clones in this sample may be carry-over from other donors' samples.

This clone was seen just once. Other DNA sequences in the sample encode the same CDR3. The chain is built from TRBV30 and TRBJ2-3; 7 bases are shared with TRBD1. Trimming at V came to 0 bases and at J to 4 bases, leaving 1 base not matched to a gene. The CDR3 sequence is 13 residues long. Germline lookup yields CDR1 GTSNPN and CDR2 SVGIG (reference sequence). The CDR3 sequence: CAWSVQGADTQYF. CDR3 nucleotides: TGTGCCTGGAGTGTTCAGGGGGCAGATACGCAGTATTTT. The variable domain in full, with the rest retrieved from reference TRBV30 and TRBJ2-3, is SQTIHQWPATLVQPVGSPLSLECTVEGTSNPNLYWYRQAAGRGLQLLFYSVGIGQISSEVPQNLSASRPQDRQFILSSKKLLLSDSGFYLCAWSVQGADTQYFGPGTRLTVL.

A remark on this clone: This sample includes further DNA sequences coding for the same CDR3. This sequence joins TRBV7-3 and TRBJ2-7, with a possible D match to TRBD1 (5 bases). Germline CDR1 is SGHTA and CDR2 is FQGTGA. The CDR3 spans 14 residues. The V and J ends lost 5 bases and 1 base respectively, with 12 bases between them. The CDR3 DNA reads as TGTGCCAGCAGCCCCCAGGGATCGTCCTACGAGCAGTACTTC. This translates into CASSPQGSSYEQYF.

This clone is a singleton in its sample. CDR3 loop: CASSPLLVGTGELFF. The CDR3 DNA reads TGTGCCAGCTCACCCCTGTTGGTCGGAACCGGGGAGCTGTTTTTT. The chain uses TRBV18 and TRBJ2-2; D gene uncertain. CDR3 length: 15 amino acids. The V gene lost 3 bases and the J gene lost 5 bases, with 13 bases spanning the gap. Germline V gene data show CDR1 as KGHSH and CDR2 as LQKENI.

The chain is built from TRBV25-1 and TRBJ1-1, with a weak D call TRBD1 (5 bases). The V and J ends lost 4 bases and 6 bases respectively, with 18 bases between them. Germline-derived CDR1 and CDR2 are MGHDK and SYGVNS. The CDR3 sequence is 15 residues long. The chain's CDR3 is CASSAPLARESEAFF. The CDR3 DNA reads TGTGCCAGCAGTGCCCCCCTGGCCAGGGAGTCTGAAGCTTTCTTT.

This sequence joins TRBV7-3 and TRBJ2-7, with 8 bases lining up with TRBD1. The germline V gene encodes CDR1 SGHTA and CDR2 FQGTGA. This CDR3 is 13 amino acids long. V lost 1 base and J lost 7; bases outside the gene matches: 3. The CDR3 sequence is CASSLIGQGEQYF. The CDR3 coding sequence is TGTGCCAGCAGCTTAATCGGACAGGGAGAGCAGTACTTC. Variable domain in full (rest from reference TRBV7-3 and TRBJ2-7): GAGVSQTPSNKVTEKGKYVELRCDPISGHTALYWYRQSLGQGPEFLIYFQGTGAADDSGLPNDRFFAVRPEGSVSTLKIQRTERGDSAVYLCASSLIGQGEQYFGPGTRLTVT.

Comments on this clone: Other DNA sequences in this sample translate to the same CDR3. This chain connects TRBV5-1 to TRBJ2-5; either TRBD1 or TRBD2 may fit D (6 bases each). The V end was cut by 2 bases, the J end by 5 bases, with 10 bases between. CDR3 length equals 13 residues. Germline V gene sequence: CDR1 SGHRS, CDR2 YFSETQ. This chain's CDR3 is CASSLGGRETQYF. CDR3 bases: TGCGCCAGCAGCTTAGGGGGGCGGGAGACCCAGTACTTC. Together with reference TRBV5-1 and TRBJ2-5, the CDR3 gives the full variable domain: KAGVTQTPRYLIKTRGQQVTLSCSPISGHRSVSWYQQTPGQGLQFLFEYFSETQRNKGNFPGRFSGRQFSNSRSEMNVSTLELGDSALYLCASSLGGRETQYFGPGTRLLVL.